A selection of T cell receptor beta chains follows, all from one sample in a study of vaccination and CD4 T cells after COVID-19. Their antigen targets remain unknown. TCRdb passed the PCR reads through MiXCR, listing each CDR3 protein once. The table has tens of thousands of distinct CDR3 sequences, over 60% seen once. Sequences were derived from CD4+ T cells from blood, cultured in vitro, sampled after SARS-CoV-2 vaccination. All receptors derive from a human donor who received a COVID-19 vaccine. The CDR3 runs from the conserved cysteine through the conserved F or W. D genes are given only for firm matches. Size is omitted from some rows. Given values are once, few, many or a class for expanded clones.

v_call	j_call	d_call	clone_size	cdr3_aa	cdr3_nt
TRBV20-1	TRBJ2-7	.	.	CSANRYSSYEQYF	TGCAGTGCTAATCGGTACAGCTCCTACGAGCAGTACTTC
TRBV11-3	TRBJ2-5	.	few	CASSSRHLQETQYF	TGTGCCAGCAGCTCCCGACACTTACAAGAGACCCAGTACTTC
TRBV6-1	TRBJ1-1	.	once	CASSLTRVAAFF	TGTGCCAGCAGCTTAACCAGGGTTGCGGCTTTCTTT
TRBV7-2	TRBJ1-5	TRBD1	.	CASSSQQGAVQPQHF	TGTGCCAGCAGCTCACAACAGGGGGCAGTTCAGCCCCAGCATTTT
TRBV2	TRBJ1-1	.	.	CASSEALLEGGQEAFF	TGTGCCAGCAGTGAAGCGCTTTTAGAGGGGGGACAAGAAGCTTTCTTT
TRBV11-2	TRBJ2-2	.	.	CASSKDRNTGELFF	TGTGCCAGCAGTAAAGACAGGAACACCGGGGAGCTGTTTTTT
TRBV18	TRBJ1-2	.	.	CASSLEHQGYGYTF	TGTGCCAGCTCACTGGAACACCAAGGCTATGGCTACACCTTC
TRBV15	TRBJ2-7	TRBD1	.	CATSRERQGTGAYEQYF	TGTGCCACCAGCAGAGAACGACAGGGAACTGGGGCCTACGAGCAGTACTTC
TRBV20-1	TRBJ2-2	.	few	CSAKRVTGELFF	TGCAGTGCTAAAAGAGTCACCGGGGAGCTGTTTTTT
TRBV19	TRBJ2-1	.	.	CASTRLGGRSYNEQFF	TGTGCCAGCACCCGCCTGGGGGGCCGGTCCTACAATGAGCAGTTCTTC
TRBV14	TRBJ1-2	TRBD1	hyperexpanded	CASSHDRAANYGYTF	TGTGCCAGCAGCCATGACAGGGCCGCTAACTATGGCTACACCTTC
TRBV24-1	TRBJ1-2	.	.	CATSDNNGPIYGYTF	TGTGCCACCAGTGATAATAACGGACCTATCTATGGCTACACCTTC
TRBV30	TRBJ2-6	.	few	CAESVARISGANVLTF	TGTGCCGAGTCGGTGGCACGAATCTCTGGGGCCAACGTCCTGACTTTC
TRBV12-3/TRBV12-4	TRBJ2-1	.	.	CASSFYNREEEQFF	TGTGCCAGCAGTTTTTATAACAGGGAGGAAGAGCAGTTCTTC